This T cell receptor beta chain was documented in a study of beta chain features in type 1 diabetes. Sorted populations were all over 95% pure. Trimming removed 3 bases from V and 1 base from J, with 25 bases in between. The germline V gene encodes CDR1 GTSNPN and CDR2 SVGIG (reference sequence). This CDR3 has 18 residues. Concerning this clone itself: Its antigen is as yet unknown.

Expressed TCRB transcripts got sequenced, as all isolated RNA was reverse transcribed. The repertoire was sequenced with immunoSEQ multiplex PCR; TCRdb's copy has only in-frame clones and lacks some. The sample lists approximately 110,000 clones, 30% to 50% occurring once. General study findings and limits: At VDJ recombination sites, type 1 diabetes patients had fewer insertions and more deleted nucleotides. The naive, central memory and Treg TCRB repertoires of patients appeared to be more similar to one another than those of healthy donors.

The chain combines TRBV30 with TRBJ2-7; TRBD2 might be the D (6 bases). Sequencing used stem cell memory CD4+ T cells from blood. The source is a woman aged 18-29 years in good health. The CDR3 coding sequence is TGTGCCTGGAGCAAGAGGTACGGGAGCTTCCCCCATTCCTACGAGCAGTACTTC. The encoded protein is CAWSKRYGSFPHSYEQYF.